This TCR beta chain was obtained from a study of T cells in Graves' hyperthyroidism and ophthalmopathy. Each diagnosis was grounded in clinical symptoms, serum thyroxine and TRAb, thyroid ultrasound, and orbital computed tomography. Sampled blood dates from first hyperthyroidism diagnosis, and it precedes any ophthalmopathy symptoms. This clonotype has a count of ten or more. Its cognate antigen is unknown. Overall study findings and caveats: Ophthalmopathy was model-predicted a median roughly 6.3 months pre-onset.

Germline V gives CDR1 SGHTA, CDR2 FQGTGA. This CDR3 has 15 amino acids. The J segment lost 5 bases and the V segment lost 5 bases, leaving 9 bases of the junction unmatched. There were TCR beta CDR3 regions amplified from RNA transcripts. A first-round RT-PCR of the TCR CDR3 used the HTBI primer set. TCRdb re-called the multiplex PCR reads through MiXCR, storing one row per CDR3 protein. The top ten clones hold 6.5% to 10% of a sample with under 350,000 distinct CDR3 sequences, 13% of them seen once. The source material was blood. The gene calls are TRBV7-3 and TRBJ2-1; TRBD2 matches 7 bases. The receptor was isolated from a woman in her twenties or thirties with Graves' hyperthyroidism that later progressed to Graves' ophthalmopathy. The CDR3 region has the DNA TGTGCCAGCAGCCCTGGGGGAGGGAGGAACAATGAGCAGTTCTTC. Its protein is CASSPGGGRNNEQFF.